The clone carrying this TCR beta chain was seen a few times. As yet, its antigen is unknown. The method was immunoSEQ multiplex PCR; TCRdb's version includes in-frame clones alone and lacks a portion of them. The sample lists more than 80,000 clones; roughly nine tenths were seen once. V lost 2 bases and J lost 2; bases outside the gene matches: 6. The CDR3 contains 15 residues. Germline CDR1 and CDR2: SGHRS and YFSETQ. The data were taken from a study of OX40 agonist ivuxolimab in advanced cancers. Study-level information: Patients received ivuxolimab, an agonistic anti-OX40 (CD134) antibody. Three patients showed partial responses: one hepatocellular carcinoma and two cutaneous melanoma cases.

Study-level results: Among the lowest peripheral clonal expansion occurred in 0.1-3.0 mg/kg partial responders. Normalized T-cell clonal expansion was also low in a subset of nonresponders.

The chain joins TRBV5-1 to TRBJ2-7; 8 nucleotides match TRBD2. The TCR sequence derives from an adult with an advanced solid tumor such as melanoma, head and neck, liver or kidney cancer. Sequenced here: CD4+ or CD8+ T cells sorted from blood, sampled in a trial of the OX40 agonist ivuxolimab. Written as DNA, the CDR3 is TGCGCCAGCAGCTTCAGCGGGGGCGGTACCTACGAGCAGTACTTC. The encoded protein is CASSFSGGGTYEQYF.